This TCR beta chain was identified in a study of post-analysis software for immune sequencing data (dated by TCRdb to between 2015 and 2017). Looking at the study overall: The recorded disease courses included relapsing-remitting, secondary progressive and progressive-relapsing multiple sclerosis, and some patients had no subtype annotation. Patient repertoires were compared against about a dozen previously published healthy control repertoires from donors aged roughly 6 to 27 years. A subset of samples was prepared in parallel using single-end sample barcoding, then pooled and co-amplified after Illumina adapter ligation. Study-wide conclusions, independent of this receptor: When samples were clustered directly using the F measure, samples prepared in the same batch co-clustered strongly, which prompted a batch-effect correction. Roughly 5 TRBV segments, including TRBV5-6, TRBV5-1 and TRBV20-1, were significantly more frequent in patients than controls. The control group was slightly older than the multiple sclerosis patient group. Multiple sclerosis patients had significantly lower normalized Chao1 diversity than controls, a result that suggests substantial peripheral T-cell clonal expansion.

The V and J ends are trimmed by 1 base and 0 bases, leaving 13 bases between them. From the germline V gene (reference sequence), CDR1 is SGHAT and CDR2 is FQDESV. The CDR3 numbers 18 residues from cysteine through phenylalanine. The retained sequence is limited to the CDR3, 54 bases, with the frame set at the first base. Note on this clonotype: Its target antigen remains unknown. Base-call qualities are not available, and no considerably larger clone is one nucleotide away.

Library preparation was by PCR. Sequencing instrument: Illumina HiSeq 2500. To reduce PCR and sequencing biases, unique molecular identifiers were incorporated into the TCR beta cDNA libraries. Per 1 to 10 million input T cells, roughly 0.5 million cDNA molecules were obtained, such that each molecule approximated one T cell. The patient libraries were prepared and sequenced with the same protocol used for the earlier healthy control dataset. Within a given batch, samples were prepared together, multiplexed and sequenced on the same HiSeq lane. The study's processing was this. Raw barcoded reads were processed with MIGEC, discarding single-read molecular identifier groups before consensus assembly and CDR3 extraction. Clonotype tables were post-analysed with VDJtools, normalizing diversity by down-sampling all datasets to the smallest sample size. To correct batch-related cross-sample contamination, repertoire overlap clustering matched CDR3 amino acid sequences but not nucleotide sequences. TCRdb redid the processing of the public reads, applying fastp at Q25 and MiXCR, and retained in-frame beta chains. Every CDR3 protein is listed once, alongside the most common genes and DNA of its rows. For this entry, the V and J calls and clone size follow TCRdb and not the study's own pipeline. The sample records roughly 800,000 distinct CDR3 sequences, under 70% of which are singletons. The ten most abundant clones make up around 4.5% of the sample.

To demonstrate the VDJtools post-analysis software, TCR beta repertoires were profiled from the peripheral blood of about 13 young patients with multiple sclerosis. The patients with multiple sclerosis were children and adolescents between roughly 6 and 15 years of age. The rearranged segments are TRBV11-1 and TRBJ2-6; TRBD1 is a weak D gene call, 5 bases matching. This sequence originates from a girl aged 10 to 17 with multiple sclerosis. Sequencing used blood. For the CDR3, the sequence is CASSLDQGEFSGANVLTF. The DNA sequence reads TGTGCCAGCAGCTTAGACCAGGGCGAGTTCTCTGGGGCCAACGTCCTGACTTTC.